The 4 T cell receptor beta chains reported below all come from one sample, sequenced in a study of post-analysis software for immune sequencing data (dated by TCRdb to the mid-2010s). Overall study outcomes, separate from this receptor: Roughly 5 TRBV segments, including TRBV5-6, TRBV5-1 and TRBV20-1, were significantly more frequent in patients than controls.

For these receptors, no antigen is known. Library preparation was by PCR. Data came from an Illumina HiSeq 2500. To reduce PCR and sequencing biases, unique molecular identifiers were built into the TCR beta cDNA libraries. TCRdb reran the public reads through fastp at Q25 and MiXCR, keeping productive beta chains. Under each unique CDR3 protein, matching rows form one entry showing the most common genes and DNA. The sample yields a few hundred thousand distinct CDR3 sequences; less than 35% were counted once. Together, the top ten hold 13% of the sample. The sample comprised blood. These receptors all come from a girl aged 5-17 years with multiple sclerosis.

Notes on this clonotype: A junction end diverges from the germline sequence, so it may reflect a read error. The rearrangement joins TRBV6-1 to TRBJ1-5; the D gene is possibly TRBD1 (6 bases). CDR1 and CDR2 from the germline V gene are MNHNS and SASEGT. The CDR3 length is 16 residues. CDR3 sequence (DNA): TGTGCCAGCAGGGAAGTATACAGGGTCAGCAATCAGCCCCAGCATTTT. Residues: CASREVYRVSNQPQHF.

As DNA, the CDR3 is TGTGCCACCAGGATGACGGAAATTACAACTAATGAAAAACTGTTTTTT. Translated, it gives CATRMTEITTNEKLFF. V is TRBV7-9 and J is TRBJ1-4; no reliable D call. Germline lookup yields CDR1 SEHNR and CDR2 FQNEAQ (reference sequence). This CDR3 region has 16 residues. With 10 bases removed from V and 0 bases from J, the gap between germline ends came to 18 bases.

A few counts support this clonotype. This sequence joins TRBV28 and TRBJ2-5; 7 bases agree with TRBD1. The CDR3 consists of 14 residues. Germline CDR1 reads MDHEN; CDR2 reads SYDVKM. The V and J ends lost 6 bases and 2 bases, in that order; junction bases with no gene match: 6. Here the CDR3 DNA reads TGTGCCAGCAGACCCACAGGGGCACAAGAGACCCAGTACTTC. This codes for CASRPTGAQETQYF.

For the CDR3, the DNA is TGCAGCGTTGTAGGACAGCTCACAGATACGCAGTATTTT. It encodes CSVVGQLTDTQYF. The genes are TRBV29-1 and TRBJ2-3; a weak D match, TRBD1 (6 bases). Germline V gene sequence: CDR1 SQVTM, CDR2 ANQGSEA. The CDR3 totals 13 residues. Trimming left V 4 bases short and J 2 bases short, with 10 bases between.